The rows below give T cell receptor beta chains drawn from one sample of a study of T-cell reconstitution after alpha-beta-depleted transplantation in children. From the PCR reads, TCRdb called clonotypes with MiXCR, one entry per CDR3 protein. Of about 290,000 distinct CDR3 sequences detected, over 7.5% appear once; the ten largest clones hold over 7.5%. The material was peripheral blood, obtained 360 days after TCRalphabeta/CD19-depleted stem cell transplant. All receptors derive from a female patient aged 2-15 years who had a stem cell transplant for Fanconi anemia, so the T cells may come from the graft donor. CDR3s include the opening cysteine and the closing phenylalanine or tryptophan. Fields, in order: J gene, CDR3 length, V gene, CDR3 protein.

TRBJ1-2,13,TRBV10-3,CAISEGGEYGYTF
TRBJ2-2,13,TRBV27,CASRELGAGELFF
TRBJ2-5,14,TRBV5-1,CASSTDSSGGIQYF
TRBJ1-6,16,TRBV25-1,CASSTIVGQYNSPLHF
TRBJ1-4,14,TRBV11-2,CASRGGQPNEKLFF
TRBJ2-1,14,TRBV10-3,CAIRTSGGDNEQFF
TRBJ1-2,13,TRBV6-5,CASSSVRVYGYTF
TRBJ2-2,13,TRBV19,CASNGRSTGELFF
TRBJ2-7,17,TRBV5-5,CASSPFSWGTGNYEQYF
TRBJ1-1,16,TRBV11-2,CASIPGSGTLNTEAFF
TRBJ2-1,14,TRBV2,CASSLAGDDNEQFF
TRBJ2-5,14,TRBV27,CASSLRNRGQTQYF
TRBJ2-3,13,TRBV27,CASSSSSTDTQYF
TRBJ1-6,14,TRBV12-3/TRBV12-4,CASSFLRVDSPLHF
TRBJ2-7,15,TRBV9,CASSPHMGLAGEQYF
TRBJ2-7,15,TRBV5-1,CASSLGGLAPYEQYF
TRBJ2-3,16,TRBV9,CASSVRASGGTDTQYF
TRBJ2-3,14,TRBV7-3,CASSLRGGHDTQYF
TRBJ2-2,15,TRBV20-1,CSASTGTGSTGELFF
TRBJ1-2,15,TRBV2,CASNILRGGRHGYTF
TRBJ1-2,12,TRBV6-6,CASSYRDYGYTF
TRBJ2-1,10,TRBV29-1,CSVGLDEQFF
TRBJ1-5,14,TRBV12-3/TRBV12-4,CASSLSGGSQPQHF
TRBJ2-3,16,TRBV27,CASSSWDSLDASTQYF
TRBJ1-1,11,TRBV7-2,CASSLTGGAFF